The T cell receptor beta chain under discussion was sequenced for a study of blood T cell repertoires in COVID-19. About the research overall: Whether acute or convalescent, the COVID-19 samples came from the United States, Italy and Spain. PBMCs, B-cell-depleted T cells, or T cells provided the cDNA or gDNA that made up the material.

Measured with immunoSEQ multiplex PCR; TCRdb has only the in-frame clones, and not every one. The sample holds some 260,000 clones; about 91% are singletons and the top ten take around 6.6%. Trimming cost V 0 bases and J 0 bases, with 11 bases left between them. The CDR3 extends over 17 amino acids. Germline V lookup: CDR1 WSHSY, CDR2 SAAADI. The clonotype was recovered from a woman between 25 and 40 years old with COVID-19, enrolled during active disease. The chain has TRBV10-2 and TRBJ1-4; D gene uncertain. Sequencing was performed on peripheral blood. The CDR3 reads CASSESTRATTNEKLFF. Here the CDR3 DNA reads TGCGCCAGCAGTGAGTCGACTCGTGCTACAACTAATGAAAAACTGTTTTTT.